Presented here are 6 T cell receptor beta chains from one specimen sequenced in a study of T cell repertoires in cytomegalovirus infection (dated by TCRdb to about 2019). The antigens of these receptors remain unknown. The treatment or condition tag for this specimen amounts to: in vitro stimulation with specific CMV peptide epitopes to enrich CMV-specific T cells. Sequenced on an Illumina HiSeq 1500. In TCRdb, the public reads were trimmed at Q25 with fastp and aligned with MiXCR, with productive beta chains retained. Here each entry gathers all rows of one CDR3 protein and keeps the most common genes and DNA. In all, the sample holds approximately 350,000 distinct CDR3 sequences, and roughly 34% of those were seen once. The ten largest clones represent approximately 15% of the sample. The sample was cultured PBMCs, taken from culture after CMV antigen stimulation. The receptors were sampled from a human donor in good health (CMV status not recorded). Some clones in this sample may be carry-over from other donors' samples.

The count of this clonotype is one. The chain joins TRBV4-2 to TRBJ2-3, with 8 bases identical to TRBD1. The CDR3 extends over 16 amino acids. The germline CDR1 and CDR2 sequences are LGHNA and YNFKEQ. J lost 1 base, V lost 2 bases, and 5 bases had no gene match. For the CDR3, the DNA is TGTGCCAGCAGCCAAACCGGGACAGGCCGCACAGATACGCAGTATTTT. Translated: CASSQTGTGRTDTQYF.

This chain links TRBV20-1 with TRBJ2-3; tentative D call: TRBD2 (6 bases). V was shortened by 5 bases and J by 0 bases, with 18 bases between the two germline ends. CDR3 length equals 16 residues. Germline V CDR1 and CDR2: DFQATT, SNEGSKA (reference sequence). The CDR3 here is CSACPSRSGSTDTQYF. The CDR3 DNA is TGCAGTGCTTGTCCGAGTCGGAGCGGGAGCACAGATACGCAGTATTTT.

The CDR3 protein is CASSRQEGRNQPQHF. As DNA, the CDR3 is TGTGCCAGCAGCCGTCAGGAGGGGCGCAATCAGCCCCAGCATTTT. The rearrangement links TRBV12-3 or TRBV12-4 to TRBJ1-5; D is possibly TRBD1 (5 bases). This CDR3 contains 15 residues. The V end was cut by 6 bases, the J end by 2 bases, with 14 bases between.

The chain combines TRBV4-1 with TRBJ2-1, with D tentatively TRBD1 or TRBD2 (5 bases each). Between the trimmed V and J ends, which lost 3 bases and 3 bases, there was a span of 21 bases. The CDR3 runs to 18 residues. Germline V CDR1 and CDR2: MGHRA, YSYEKL. The CDR3 DNA is TGCGCCAGCAGCCACCCAACCCGGGGCGGGCCGAACTACAATGAGCAGTTCTTC. Translation: CASSHPTRGGPNYNEQFF.

This clonotype appeared a few times. The chain carries TRBV12-3 or TRBV12-4 and TRBJ1-2, with a weak D call TRBD1 (6 bases). This CDR3 is 12 amino acids long. V lost 5 bases and J 5 bases, leaving 9 bases between the germline ends. The CDR3 nucleotides are TGTGCCAGCAGTGTAGGGGGGTATGGCTACACCTTC. Translated: CASSVGGYGYTF.

This clonotype was detected ten times or more. DNA of the CDR3: TGTGCCAGCAGTTTAGGGACAACCTACGAGCAGTACTTC. Translation: CASSLGTTYEQYF. The rearrangement joins TRBV12-3 or TRBV12-4 to TRBJ2-7, with D possibly TRBD1 on 5 matching bases. This CDR3 region has 13 residues. V lost 1 base, J lost 2 bases, and 6 bases lay in between.